This TCR beta chain emerged from a study of T cell repertoires in cytomegalovirus infection. Overall study context: Matching HLA type and CMV infection were both indicated by public TCR beta signatures.

Study-wide results and caveats: Cumulative public TCR beta family frequency identified CMV carriers with the relevant HLA.

Via MiXCR, TCRdb re-called the reads, giving one row per CDR3 protein. In the table there are roughly 700,000 distinct CDR3 sequences, 30% to 40% of which are singletons. The CDR3 is made up of 14 amino acids. Germline V gene sequence: CDR1 LNHDA, CDR2 SQIVND (reference sequence). Deletions cut 5 bases from V and 6 bases from J, with 16 bases between. About this clonotype: Its target is not known.

The chain has TRBV19 and TRBJ1-1, with D perhaps TRBD1 (5 bases). The TCR sequence derives from a human donor in good health (CMV status not recorded). Some clones in this sample may be carry-over from other donors' samples. Sequencing was performed on cultured PBMCs, taken from culture after CMV antigen stimulation. Here the CDR3 DNA reads TGTGCCAGTAGTCACGGTGGGGGGGGGGCTGAAGCTTTCTTT. Residues: CASSHGGGGAEAFF. Combining the CDR3 with reference TRBV19 and TRBJ1-1 gives the whole variable domain DGGITQSPKYLFRKEGQNVTLSCEQNLNHDAMYWYRQDPGQGLRLIYYSQIVNDFQKGDIAEGYSVSREKKESFPLTVTSAQKNPTAFYLCASSHGGGGAEAFFGQGTRLTVV.